Presented here are 28 T cell receptor beta chains from one specimen sequenced in a study of blood T cell repertoires in COVID-19. Repertoires were generated with immunoSEQ multiplex PCR, while TCRdb's copy carries only in-frame clones and drops some. Of roughly 250,000 clones in the sample, 91% are singletons; the top ten hold approximately 2.6%. Sequencing was carried out using peripheral blood. The receptor source for this set is a person aged 18-29 years with COVID-19, enrolled during active disease.

This chain links TRBV10-2 with TRBJ1-4; 12 bases are shared with TRBD1. With V trimmed by 6 bases and J by 4 bases, 3 bases remained unmatched. From germline, CDR1 is WSHSY and CDR2 SAAADI. This CDR3 spans 15 amino acids. The CDR3 is CASRGQGANNEKLFF. CDR3 DNA: TGCGCCAGCAGGGGACAGGGGGCGAATAATGAAAAACTGTTTTTT.

This chain links TRBV4-3 with TRBJ2-3, with TRBD1 identical over 11 bases. The CDR3 is 18 amino acids. After removal of 3 bases from V and 5 bases from J, the junction contained 13 bases not matched to a gene. The germline V gene encodes CDR1 LGHNA and CDR2 YSLEER. In DNA, the CDR3 is TGCGCCAGCAGCCAGCTTATGCTAGGACAGGGGGCTGAAGATACGCAGTATTTT. The encoded protein is CASSQLMLGQGAEDTQYF.

The chain uses TRBV5-6 and TRBJ1-2; 10 nucleotides match TRBD1. The junction had 4 bases not matched to a gene; V was cut back by 4 bases and J by 1 base. In germline, CDR1 is SGHDT, CDR2 YYEEEE. The CDR3 is 15 residues long. CDR3 sequence (DNA): TGTGCCAGCAGCGAGGGGACAGGGGATAACTATGGCTACACCTTC. This translates into CASSEGTGDNYGYTF.

This chain joins TRBV7-2 and TRBJ2-3; 9 nucleotides agree with TRBD2. The V and J ends lost 6 bases and 3 bases, in that order; junction bases with no gene match: 4. This CDR3 region has 14 residues. Germline assignment: CDR1 SGHTA and CDR2 FQGNSA. Here the CDR3 reads CASRAGGATDTQYF. CDR3 DNA: TGTGCCAGCAGGGCGGGGGGGGCGACAGATACGCAGTATTTT.

The chain has TRBV5-1 and TRBJ2-1; 10 bases fit TRBD2. Per the germline V gene, CDR1 is SGHRS and CDR2 is YFSETQ. CDR3 length equals 16 residues. V gave up 2 bases and J gave up 4 bases; unmatched junction bases: 6. In DNA form, the CDR3 reads TGCGCCAGCAGCTTAAATAGCGGGGGGCGGTACAATGAGCAGTTCTTC. Translating it yields CASSLNSGGRYNEQFF.

The chain links TRBV4-3 to TRBJ2-7; 7 nucleotides agree with TRBD2. CDR3 size: 16 residues. The germline V gene has CDR1 LGHNA and CDR2 YSLEER. After removal of 0 bases from V and 1 base from J, the junction contained 6 bases not matched to a gene. CDR3 DNA: TGCGCCAGCAGCCAAGATCTCCGCGGGGGATCCTACGAGCAGTACTTC. This translates into CASSQDLRGGSYEQYF.

This chain links TRBV9 with TRBJ2-1; 8 bases line up with TRBD2. Germline-derived CDR1 and CDR2 are SGDLS and YYNGEE. This CDR3 contains 15 residues. V lost 0 bases to trimming and J lost 3 bases; unmatched junction nucleotides: 2. In nucleotides, the CDR3 is TGTGCCAGCAGCGTAGAGACTAGCGTCTACAATGAGCAGTTCTTC. It translates to CASSVETSVYNEQFF. Looking up the rest from reference TRBV9 and TRBJ2-1 gives the full variable domain: DSGVTQTPKHLITATGQRVTLRCSPRSGDLSVYWYQQSLDQGLQFLIQYYNGEERAKGNILERFSAQQFPDLHSELNLSSLELGDSALYFCASSVETSVYNEQFFGPGTRLTVL.

CDR3 coding DNA: TGCGCCAGCAGCTTGGGGGGACTTAGCAATCAGCCCCAGCATTTT. Its protein is CASSLGGLSNQPQHF. The V call is TRBV5-1, the J call TRBJ1-5, with D possibly TRBD1 on 5 matching bases. Germline CDR1 and CDR2: SGHRS and YFSETQ. The V end was cut by 0 bases, the J end by 0 bases, with 7 bases between. The CDR3 spans 15 residues.

The V gene is TRBV6-5, the J gene TRBJ1-2, with TRBD1 as a possible D gene (5 bases). This CDR3 has 13 amino acids. CDR1 is MNHEY, CDR2 SVGAGI, per germline. Trimming cost V 2 bases and J 7 bases, with 11 bases left between them. The CDR3 loop reads CASSYGGLIGYTF. The CDR3, as DNA: TGTGCCAGCAGTTACGGGGGACTCATTGGCTACACCTTC.

This clone has only one observation. The chain couples TRBV2 to TRBJ2-7; D is perhaps TRBD2 (6 bases). The length of the CDR3 is 14 residues. Trimming took 6 bases from V and 0 from J, leaving 12 bases between them. Germline CDR1 reads SNHLY; CDR2 reads FYNNEI. DNA for the CDR3: TGTGCCAGCAGGTACGGGGGTTCCTCCTACGAGCAGTACTTC. It specifies CASRYGGSSYEQYF.

The V and J genes are TRBV7-9 and TRBJ2-1; 14 bases are shared with TRBD2. From germline, CDR1 is SEHNR and CDR2 FQNEAQ (reference sequence). V gave up 1 base and J gave up 9 bases; unmatched junction bases: 5. CDR3 length: 16 amino acids. The CDR3 loop reads CASSLGGLAGVGEQFF. In DNA, the CDR3 is TGTGCCAGCAGCTTAGGGGGACTAGCGGGAGTCGGTGAGCAGTTCTTC.

The chain links TRBV20-1 to TRBJ2-7; 8 nucleotides match TRBD1. Germline V CDR1 and CDR2: DFQATT, SNEGSKA (reference sequence). The V gene end was trimmed by 8 bases and the J gene end by 5 bases; junction bases not matched to a gene: 5. There are 11 residues in the CDR3. CDR3 amino acids: CSLSDRDEQYF. The CDR3 DNA is TGCAGTCTTTCGGACAGGGACGAGCAGTACTTC.

This chain joins TRBV24-1 and TRBJ2-7; TRBD1 matches at 8 bases. CDR3 length: 16 amino acids. Germline CDR1 KGHDR, CDR2 SFDVKD. With V trimmed by 2 bases and J by 3 bases, 8 bases remained unmatched. CDR3 sequence reads: CATSDSPGQGIYEQYF. For the CDR3, the DNA is TGTGCCACCAGTGATTCGCCAGGACAGGGTATCTACGAGCAGTACTTC.

The V and J genes are TRBV6-6 and TRBJ2-5; 8 bases match TRBD2. The germline V gene encodes CDR1 MNHNY and CDR2 SVGAGI (reference sequence). The J segment lost 1 base and the V segment lost 2 bases, leaving 6 bases of the junction unmatched. There are 16 residues in the CDR3. The CDR3 protein is CASSYLHSGAQETQYF. The CDR3 DNA is TGTGCCAGCAGTTACCTACATAGCGGGGCCCAAGAGACCCAGTACTTC.

The chain couples TRBV27 to TRBJ2-5; 7 nucleotides agree with TRBD2. The CDR3 totals 15 residues. Germline V gene data show CDR1 as MNHEY and CDR2 as SMNVEV (reference sequence). V lost 4 bases and J lost 3; bases outside the gene matches: 8. The CDR3 nucleotides are TGTGCCAGCAGTTCAATCCTGGGGGGGAAAGAGACCCAGTACTTC. As protein: CASSSILGGKETQYF.

Only one count was recorded for this clone. The V gene is TRBV2, the J gene TRBJ2-7, with D maybe TRBD1 (6 bases). This CDR3 comprises 17 residues. Germline CDR1 SNHLY, CDR2 FYNNEI. V lost 7 bases to trimming and J lost 0 bases, with 22 bases between them. CDR3 sequence: CASKRPGAPHFSYEQYF. CDR3 bases: TGTGCCAGCAAGAGGCCAGGGGCGCCCCACTTCTCCTACGAGCAGTACTTC.

V and J are TRBV9 and TRBJ2-5; 9 bases align to TRBD1. Germline CDR1 and CDR2: SGDLS and YYNGEE. V was pared by 1 base and J by 5 bases, with 6 bases of the junction left unmatched. There are 15 residues in the CDR3. This CDR3 is CASSVSGQGSETQYF. The DNA of the CDR3 is TGTGCCAGCAGCGTATCGGGACAGGGATCGGAGACCCAGTACTTC.

The chain links TRBV14 to TRBJ2-1; 9 bases are shared with TRBD2. From germline, CDR1 is SGHDN and CDR2 FVKESK. V was clipped by 3 bases and J by 6 bases; unmatched bases: 12. The CDR3 runs to 17 residues. The CDR3 is CASSQWGWLAGRNEQFF. CDR3 coding DNA: TGTGCCAGCAGCCAGTGGGGCTGGCTAGCGGGACGCAATGAGCAGTTCTTC.

The chain has TRBV9 and TRBJ1-6; D gene ambiguous. V lost 4 bases, J lost 6 bases, and 11 bases lay in between. The CDR3 has 14 amino acids. Germline V lookup: CDR1 SGDLS, CDR2 YYNGEE. CDR3 in amino acids: CASSPEAANSPLHF. For the CDR3, the DNA is TGTGCCAGCAGCCCAGAGGCAGCTAATTCACCCCTCCACTTT. Based on the CDR3 plus reference TRBV9 and TRBJ1-6, the full variable domain is DSGVTQTPKHLITATGQRVTLRCSPRSGDLSVYWYQQSLDQGLQFLIQYYNGEERAKGNILERFSAQQFPDLHSELNLSSLELGDSALYFCASSPEAANSPLHFGNGTRLTVT.

This rearrangement joins TRBV13 to TRBJ1-4; the match to TRBD1 covers 7 bases. The V gene end was trimmed by 5 bases and the J gene end by 10 bases; junction bases not matched to a gene: 4. The CDR3 length is 12 residues. CDR1 and CDR2 (germline): PRHDT, FYEKMQ (reference sequence). The CDR3 bases are TGTGCCAGCAGCAGACAGGGAGGAAAACTGTTTTTT. Translating it yields CASSRQGGKLFF. The whole variable domain, remainder taken from reference TRBV13 and TRBJ1-4, is AAGVIQSPRHLIKEKRETATLKCYPIPRHDTVYWYQQGPGQDPQFLISFYEKMQSDKGSIPDRFSAQQFSDYHSELNMSSLELGDSALYFCASSRQGGKLFFGSGTQLSVL.

The chain uses TRBV27 and TRBJ2-7; 10 bases align to TRBD2. The CDR3 totals 15 residues. The germline V gene has CDR1 MNHEY and CDR2 SMNVEV (reference sequence). J lost 3 bases, V lost 7 bases, and 9 bases had no gene match. The CDR3 region is CASNKAGGSFYEQYF. The CDR3 DNA follows: TGTGCCAGCAACAAAGCGGGAGGGTCCTTCTACGAGCAGTACTTC.

This clone has just one count. The chain employs TRBV4-2 and TRBJ2-1, with D unresolved. The CDR3 runs 18 residues. V lost 2 bases, J lost 0 bases, and 17 bases lay in between. The germline V gene has CDR1 LGHNA and CDR2 YNFKEQ. The CDR3: CASSQLVGEPSSYNEQFF. The CDR3, as DNA: TGTGCCAGCAGCCAACTGGTGGGTGAGCCTAGCTCCTACAATGAGCAGTTCTTC.

The V and J genes are TRBV27 and TRBJ2-3; TRBD2 matches at 10 bases. Per germline, CDR1 MNHEY and CDR2 SMNVEV (reference sequence). V shed 6 bases and J 1 base; nucleotides not matched to a gene: 10. This CDR3 is built from 17 residues. In nucleotides, the CDR3 is TGTGCCAGCAGCCCTCCCACCGGGACTAGCGGCACAGATACGCAGTATTTT. Translated, it gives CASSPPTGTSGTDTQYF.

The chain carries TRBV10-3 and TRBJ2-5, with 9 bases fitting TRBD2. The CDR3 sequence is 16 residues long. Unmatched junction bases numbered 10, after V lost 4 bases and J lost 4 bases. Germline V CDR1 and CDR2: ENHRY, SYGVKD. In nucleotides, the CDR3 is TGTGCCATCAGTGCGAGAGCGGGAGGTTTACTAGAGACCCAGTACTTC. As protein: CAISARAGGLLETQYF.

The chain joins TRBV7-6 to TRBJ2-7; 8 bases match TRBD2. This CDR3 has 16 residues. J lost 3 bases, V lost 1 base, and 8 bases had no gene match. Germline CDR1 SGHVS, CDR2 FNYEAQ. CDR3 sequence (DNA): TGTGCCAGCAGCTTAGAGGACCCGGGACTAGGCTACGAGCAGTACTTC. Its protein is CASSLEDPGLGYEQYF.

The chain combines TRBV29-1 with TRBJ2-3; 9 positions agree with TRBD2. V lost 5 bases to trimming and J lost 8 bases; unmatched junction nucleotides: 5. Germline V gives CDR1 SQVTM, CDR2 ANQGSEA. CDR3 length: 12 amino acids. The CDR3 bases are TGCAGCGTTTCTAGCGGGAACGGTACGCAGTATTTT. This translates into CSVSSGNGTQYF.

The V and J genes are TRBV12-3 or TRBV12-4 and TRBJ2-3, with unresolved D. The CDR3 covers 12 residues. Trimming pared 9 bases from V and 2 bases from J, leaving 9 bases between. Here the CDR3 DNA reads TGTGCCAGTATCGACAACACAGATACGCAGTATTTT. Amino acids: CASIDNTDTQYF.

The J gene is TRBJ1-4, the V gene TRBV6-5, with 8 bases that match TRBD1. The ends lost 7 bases at V and 7 bases at J; junction bases unmatched: 8. There are 14 residues in the CDR3. Germline CDR1 MNHEY, CDR2 SVGAGI. The CDR3 reads CASTRTGLGEKLFF. The CDR3 region has the DNA TGTGCCAGCACCCGGACAGGGCTTGGTGAAAAACTGTTTTTT.